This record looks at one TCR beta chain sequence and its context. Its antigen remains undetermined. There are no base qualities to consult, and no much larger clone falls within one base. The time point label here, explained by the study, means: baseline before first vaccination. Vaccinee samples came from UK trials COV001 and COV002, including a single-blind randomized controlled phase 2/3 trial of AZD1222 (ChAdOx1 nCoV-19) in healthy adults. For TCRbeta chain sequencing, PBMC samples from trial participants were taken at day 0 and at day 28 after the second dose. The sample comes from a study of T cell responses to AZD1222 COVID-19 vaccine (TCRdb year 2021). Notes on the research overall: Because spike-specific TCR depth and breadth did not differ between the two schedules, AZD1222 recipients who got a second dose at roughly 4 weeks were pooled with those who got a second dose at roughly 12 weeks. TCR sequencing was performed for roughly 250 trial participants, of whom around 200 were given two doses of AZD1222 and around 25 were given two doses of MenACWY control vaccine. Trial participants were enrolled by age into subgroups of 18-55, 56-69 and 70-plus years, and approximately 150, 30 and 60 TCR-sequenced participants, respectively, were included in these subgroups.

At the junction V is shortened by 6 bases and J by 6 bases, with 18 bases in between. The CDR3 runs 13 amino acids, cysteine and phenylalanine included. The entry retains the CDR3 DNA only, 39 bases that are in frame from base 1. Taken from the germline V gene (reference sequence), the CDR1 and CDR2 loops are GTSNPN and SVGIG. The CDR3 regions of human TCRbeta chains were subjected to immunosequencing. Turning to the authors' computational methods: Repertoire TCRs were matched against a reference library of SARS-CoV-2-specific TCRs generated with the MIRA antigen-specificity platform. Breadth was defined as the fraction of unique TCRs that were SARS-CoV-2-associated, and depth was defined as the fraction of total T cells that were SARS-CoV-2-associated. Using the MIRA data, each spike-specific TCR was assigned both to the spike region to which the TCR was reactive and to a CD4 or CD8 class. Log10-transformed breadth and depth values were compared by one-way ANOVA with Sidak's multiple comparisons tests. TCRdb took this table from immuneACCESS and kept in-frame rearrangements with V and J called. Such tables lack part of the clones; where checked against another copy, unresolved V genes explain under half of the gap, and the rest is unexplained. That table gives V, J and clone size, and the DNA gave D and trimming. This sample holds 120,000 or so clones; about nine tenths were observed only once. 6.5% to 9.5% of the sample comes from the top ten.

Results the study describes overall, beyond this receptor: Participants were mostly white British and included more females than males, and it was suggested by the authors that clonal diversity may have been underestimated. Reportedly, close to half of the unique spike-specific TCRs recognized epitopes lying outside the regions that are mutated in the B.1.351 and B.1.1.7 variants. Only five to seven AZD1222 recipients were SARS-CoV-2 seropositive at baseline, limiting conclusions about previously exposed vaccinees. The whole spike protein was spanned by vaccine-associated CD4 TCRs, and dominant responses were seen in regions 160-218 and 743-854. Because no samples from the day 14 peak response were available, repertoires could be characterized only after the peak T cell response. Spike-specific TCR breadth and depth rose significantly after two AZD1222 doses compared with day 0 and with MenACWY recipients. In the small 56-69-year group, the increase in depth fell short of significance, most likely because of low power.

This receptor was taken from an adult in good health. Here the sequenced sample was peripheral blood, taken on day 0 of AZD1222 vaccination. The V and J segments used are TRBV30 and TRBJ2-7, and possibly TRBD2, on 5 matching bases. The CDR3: CACARGLVGEQYF. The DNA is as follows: TGTGCCTGTGCGCGAGGGCTAGTCGGCGAGCAGTACTTC.